Listed below are T cell receptor beta chains from one sample, sequenced in a study of identifying expanded T cells in peripheral blood. TCRdb's copy holds only in-frame clones and misses some; the assay was immunoSEQ multiplex PCR. In the table there are approximately 100,000 clones, roughly 85% of which are singletons. Sequencing was done on a sample of blood. These receptor sequences come from a person between 18 and 75 years old in good health. The CDR3 runs from the conserved cysteine through the conserved F or W. D genes are given only for firm matches. For some rows the clone size is stated as once, few or many, or as a class when expanded; others skip it.

. . TRBJ1-6 TRBV7-2 CASTPMGSSYNSPLHF TGTGCCAGCACCCCAATGGGGAGCTCCTATAATTCACCCCTCCACTTT
. . TRBJ2-1 TRBV29-1 CSVEGLATSSYNEQFF TGCAGCGTTGAGGGGCTAGCGACAAGCTCCTACAATGAGCAGTTCTTC
. . TRBJ1-5 TRBV10-2 CATRSYSNQPQHF TGCGCCACTCGGAGTTATAGCAATCAGCCCCAGCATTTT
. . TRBJ1-2 TRBV6-6 CASSYPLSGRYGYTF TGTGCCAGCAGTTACCCCCTTTCCGGGCGCTATGGCTACACCTTC
. . TRBJ2-5 TRBV28 CASSFQREPRVDSETQYF TGTGCCAGCAGTTTCCAAAGGGAGCCCCGAGTCGACTCGGAGACCCAGTACTTC
. . TRBJ1-2 TRBV15 CATTKDPRASNYGYTF TGTGCCACCACCAAAGACCCTAGGGCAAGTAACTATGGCTACACCTTC
. . TRBJ1-5 TRBV19 CASSIWEGKHQPQHF TGTGCCAGTAGTATATGGGAGGGAAAGCATCAGCCCCAGCATTTT
once . TRBJ2-3 TRBV19 CASSTGDSGLFRADTQYF TGTGCCAGTAGTACAGGAGACTCCGGGCTCTTTAGGGCAGATACGCAGTATTTT
. . TRBJ1-1 TRBV13 CASSFPITGTEAFF TGTGCCAGCAGCTTTCCCATAACGGGCACTGAAGCTTTCTTT
. . TRBJ1-5 TRBV4-1 CASSQVGQGLYNQPQHF TGCGCCAGCAGCCAAGTCGGCCAGGGGTTATACAATCAGCCCCAGCATTTT
. . TRBJ1-1 TRBV2 CASREGGANTEAFF TGTGCCAGCAGAGAAGGGGGGGCGAACACTGAAGCTTTCTTT
. . TRBJ2-7 TRBV19 CASSRLPGPIYEQYF TGTGCCAGTAGTAGACTCCCGGGGCCAATCTACGAGCAGTACTTC
. . TRBJ1-5 TRBV15 CATSRKGMQPQHF TGTGCCACCAGCAGGAAGGGGATGCAGCCCCAGCATTTT
. . TRBJ2-4 TRBV27 CASSSDTLGVNIQYF TGTGCCAGCAGTTCCGACACACTTGGGGTGAACATTCAGTACTTC
once . TRBJ2-7 TRBV6-5 CASSYSIQVSSYEQYF TGTGCCAGCAGTTACTCGATCCAGGTGAGCTCCTACGAGCAGTACTTC
. . TRBJ2-7 TRBV5-6 CASSLSPTLNTYEQYF TGTGCCAGCAGCTTGTCTCCAACACTCAACACCTACGAGCAGTACTTC
. . TRBJ2-6 TRBV19 CASSSGAGANVLTF TGTGCCAGTAGCTCGGGTGCCGGGGCCAACGTCCTGACTTTC
. . TRBJ1-5 TRBV18 CASSSGVINQPQHF TGTGCCAGCTCGTCAGGGGTGATCAATCAGCCCCAGCATTTT